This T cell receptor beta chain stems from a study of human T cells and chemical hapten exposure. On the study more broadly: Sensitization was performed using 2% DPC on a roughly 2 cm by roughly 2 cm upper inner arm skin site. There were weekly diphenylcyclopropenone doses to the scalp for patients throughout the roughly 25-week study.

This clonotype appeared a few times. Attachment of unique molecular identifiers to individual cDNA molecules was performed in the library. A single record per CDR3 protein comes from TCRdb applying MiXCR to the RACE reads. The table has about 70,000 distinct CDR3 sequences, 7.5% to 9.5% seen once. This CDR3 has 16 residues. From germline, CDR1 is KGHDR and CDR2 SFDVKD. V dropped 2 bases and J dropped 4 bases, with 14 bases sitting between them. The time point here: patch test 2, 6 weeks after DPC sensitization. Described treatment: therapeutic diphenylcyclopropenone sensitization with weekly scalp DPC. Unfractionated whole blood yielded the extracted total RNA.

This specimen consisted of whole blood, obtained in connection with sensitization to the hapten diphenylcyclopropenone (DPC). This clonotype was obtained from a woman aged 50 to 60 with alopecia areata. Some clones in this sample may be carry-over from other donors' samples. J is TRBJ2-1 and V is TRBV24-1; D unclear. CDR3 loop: CATSDSDPMVYNEQFF. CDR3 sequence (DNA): TGTGCCACCAGTGATTCCGACCCTATGGTTTACAATGAGCAGTTCTTC.